This entry lists 28 T cell receptor beta chains sequenced from one sample in a study of Graves' ophthalmopathy and Graves' hyperthyroidism. The TCR beta CDR3 regions underwent amplification from RNA transcripts. HTBI primers were employed in first-round RT-PCR, then a second-round multiplex PCR followed. A single record per CDR3 protein comes from TCRdb applying MiXCR to the multiplex PCR reads. The sample has hundreds of thousands of distinct CDR3 sequences; about 22% are singletons. What was sequenced was peripheral blood. These receptors were collected from a woman aged 45 to 65 with Graves' ophthalmopathy.

At least ten counts were recorded for this clonotype. The chain uses TRBV6-5 and TRBJ2-1; no reliable D call. Trimming removed 8 bases from V and 8 bases from J, with 19 bases in between. Germline V gives CDR1 MNHEY, CDR2 SVGAGI. The CDR3 has 14 residues. CDR3 DNA: TGTGCCAGCGGCCCCGGTGGTTCATATTATGAGCAGTTCTTC. Encoded protein: CASGPGGSYYEQFF.

V gene TRBV7-9 combines with J gene TRBJ1-5, with TRBD1 matching 10 bases. Germline V gene sequence: CDR1 SEHNR, CDR2 FQNEAQ (reference sequence). With V trimmed by 3 bases and J by 5 bases, 4 bases remained unmatched. The CDR3 runs 15 residues. The CDR3 region is CASSLDRGEDQPQHF. In nucleotides, the CDR3 is TGTGCCAGCAGCTTGGACAGGGGGGAGGATCAGCCCCAGCATTTT.

This rearrangement joins TRBV12-3 or TRBV12-4 to TRBJ1-2; tentative D call: TRBD1 (6 bases). V was clipped by 8 bases and J by 1 base, with 14 bases between them. CDR3 size: 14 residues. The CDR3 protein is CASFKGGGNYGYTF. The CDR3 region has the DNA TGTGCCAGCTTTAAAGGGGGGGGTAACTATGGCTACACCTTC.

This clonotype showed up many times. The rearrangement links TRBV20-1 to TRBJ1-5; 7 bases match TRBD1. Germline loops: CDR1 DFQATT, CDR2 SNEGSKA (reference sequence). V dropped 3 bases and J dropped 5; count of bases not matched to a gene: 4. The CDR3 extends over 13 amino acids. CDR3 protein: CSASRDRDQPQHF. Here the CDR3 DNA reads TGCAGTGCTAGCCGTGACAGGGATCAGCCCCAGCATTTT.

This clonotype has just a few counts. V is TRBV6-5 and J is TRBJ1-1; TRBD1 is a possible D gene (6 bases). CDR1 MNHEY and CDR2 SVGAGI come from the germline V gene. The CDR3 totals 13 residues. V gave up 6 bases and J gave up 6 bases, with 14 bases separating them. This chain's CDR3 is CASSPPQGSEAFF. CDR3 DNA: TGTGCCAGCAGCCCCCCCCAGGGGTCTGAAGCTTTCTTT.

This clonotype was seen many times. This chain links TRBV6-1 with TRBJ1-6; possible D gene TRBD1, 6 bases. The V and J ends lost 2 bases and 7 bases respectively, with 12 bases between them. The germline V gene has CDR1 MNHNS and CDR2 SASEGT. The CDR3 is 15 amino acids. The CDR3 coding sequence is TGTGCCAGCAGTGAAAGCTGGGGGCTCAATTCACCCCTCCACTTT. It yields the protein CASSESWGLNSPLHF.

Ten or more counts support this clonotype. One end of the junction fails to match germline, which may point to a read error. The J gene is TRBJ2-5, the V gene TRBV7-7; D not certain. Per the germline V gene, CDR1 is SSHAT and CDR2 is FNYEAQ (reference sequence). The CDR3 totals 14 residues. As DNA, the CDR3 is TGTGCTAGCAGCTCTAACGGTATAAGTGGGACCCAGTACTTC. This gives the protein CASSSNGISGTQYF.

The chain joins TRBV2 to TRBJ1-2, with no clear D. Deletions cut 4 bases from V and 1 base from J, with 7 bases between. The CDR3 is 13 amino acids. The germline gives CDR1 SNHLY, CDR2 FYNNEI. CDR3 loop: CASSVDHNYGYTF. Here the CDR3 DNA reads TGTGCCAGCAGTGTTGACCATAACTATGGCTACACCTTC.

Notes on this clonotype: A junction end diverges from the germline sequence, so it may reflect a read error. CDR3 DNA: TGCGCCAGCAGCTTGGGTTATCGTACCGGGACGGTCTTT. Translating it yields CASSLGYRTGTVF. The chain uses TRBV5-1 and TRBJ1-1, with TRBD1 as a possible D gene (5 bases). The V gene's germline CDR1 is SGHRS and CDR2 YFSETQ. The CDR3 covers 13 residues.

The chain uses TRBV28 and TRBJ1-2; a weak D match, TRBD1 (6 bases). With 4 bases removed from V and 5 bases from J, the gap between germline ends came to 23 bases. The CDR3 has 17 amino acids. Germline-derived CDR1 and CDR2 are MDHEN and SYDVKM. The CDR3 loop is CASSYRIQGARGYGYTF. DNA for the CDR3: TGTGCCAGCAGTTACCGAATACAGGGAGCTCGAGGATATGGCTACACCTTC.

The chain employs TRBV5-1 and TRBJ1-2; maybe TRBD1 (5 bases). The V end lost 4 bases, the J end lost 2 bases, and 18 bases lay between the germline ends. The CDR3 sequence is 16 residues long. In germline, CDR1 is SGHRS, CDR2 YFSETQ. The CDR3 protein is CASSPQPGGSNYGYTF. The CDR3 DNA follows: TGCGCCAGCAGCCCCCAGCCGGGGGGGTCGAACTATGGCTACACCTTC.

This clonotype was seen ten or more times. The V call is TRBV6-5, the J call TRBJ1-1; maybe TRBD1 (5 bases). Trimming stripped 4 bases from V and 5 bases from J, with 11 bases between. This CDR3 spans 13 amino acids. Germline CDR1 and CDR2: MNHEY and SVGAGI. CDR3 coding DNA: TGTGCCAGCAGTTGGTCGGGGCGGACTGAAGCTTTCTTT. This sequence encodes CASSWSGRTEAFF.

This clonotype was recorded a few times. V gene TRBV20-1 combines with J gene TRBJ2-7, with D possibly being TRBD1 (5 bases). The V gene lost 3 bases and the J gene lost 6 bases, with 9 bases spanning the gap. Per germline, CDR1 DFQATT and CDR2 SNEGSKA (reference sequence). This CDR3 region has 11 residues. This chain's CDR3 is CSARAGIEQYF. The CDR3 region has the DNA TGCAGTGCTAGGGCAGGGATCGAGCAGTACTTC.

The rearrangement joins TRBV6-2 or TRBV6-3 to TRBJ1-1, with D hard to call. From germline, CDR1 is MNHEY and CDR2 SVGEGT. The CDR3 length is 16 residues. The germline V and J ends were trimmed by 6 bases and 0 bases, with 17 bases remaining between them. In nucleotides, the CDR3 is TGTGCCAGCAGGGGCGAGGGTGGACCGATGAACACTGAAGCTTTCTTT. This gives the protein CASRGEGGPMNTEAFF.

This sequence joins TRBV6-1 and TRBJ2-5; D not resolved. Trimming stripped 2 bases from V and 2 bases from J, with 6 bases between. The CDR3 has 13 residues. Germline assignment: CDR1 MNHNS and CDR2 SASEGT. The CDR3 coding sequence is TGTGCCAGCAGTGAACACCAGCAAGAGACCCAGTACTTC. This translates into CASSEHQQETQYF.

This clonotype came up many times. The V and J genes are TRBV7-2 and TRBJ2-7; D is unclear. The CDR3 runs to 12 residues. The ends were cut back, 2 bases at V and 9 bases at J, with 11 bases in the middle. CDR1 is SGHTA and CDR2 is FQGNSA in the germline V gene. The CDR3 coding sequence is TGTGCCAGCAGCTTACTTCTTCAATTGCAGTACTTC. Amino acid sequence: CASSLLLQLQYF. Full variable domain (rest looked up from reference TRBV7-2 and TRBJ2-7): GAGVSQSPSNKVTEKGKDVELRCDPISGHTALYWYRQSLGQGLEFLIYFQGNSAPDKSGLPSDRFSAERTGGSVSTLTIQRTQQEDSAVYLCASSLLLQLQYFGPGTRLTVT.

This clonotype was recorded at least ten times. The chain combines TRBV5-8 with TRBJ2-7; D might be TRBD1 or TRBD2, each matching 5 bases. CDR1 and CDR2 from the germline V gene are SGHTS and YDEGEE. This CDR3 has 13 residues. Trimming removed 7 bases at V and 2 bases at J, with 13 bases between. The CDR3 coding sequence is TGTGCCAGCGTCCGGGACCCAACCTACGAGCAGTACTTC. Its protein product is CASVRDPTYEQYF.

This clonotype was observed a single time. Given a much more abundant clone one base away, this may be a read error. The rearrangement uses TRBV29-1 and TRBJ2-5, with 7 bases identical to TRBD1. Losses at the gene ends were 6 bases for V and 2 bases for J; bases not matched to a gene: 3. This CDR3 is built from 12 residues. Germline CDR1 SQVTM, CDR2 ANQGSEA. CDR3 nucleotides: TGCAGCGTCCCACAGGGGCAAGAGACCCAGTACTTC. Translating it yields CSVPQGQETQYF. Full variable domain (missing parts from reference TRBV29-1 and TRBJ2-5): SAVISQKPSRDICQRGTSLTIQCQVDSQVTMMFWYRQQPGQSLTLIATANQGSEATYESGFVIDKFPISRPNLTFSTLTVSNMSPEDSSIYLCSVPQGQETQYFGPGTRLLVL.

A note on this clonotype: Just one base apart from a much larger clone, this may be a read error. The chain joins TRBV6-1 to TRBJ2-7; D is perhaps TRBD2 (5 bases). The CDR3 length is 13 residues. The V gene's germline CDR1 is MNHNS and CDR2 SASEGT. In DNA form, the CDR3 reads TGTGCCAGCCCTAGCAGCGGAAGAAGAGAGCAGCACTTC. Its translation: CASPSSGRREQHF.

This clonotype was found many times. The chain links TRBV6-5 to TRBJ1-2; D remains ambiguous. There are 14 residues in the CDR3. CDR1 and CDR2 from the germline V gene are MNHEY and SVGAGI. The V gene lost 1 base and the J gene lost 3 bases, with 9 bases spanning the gap. In DNA form, the CDR3 reads TGTGCCAGCAGTTACTTATCTTCGGACTATGGCTACACCTTC. Protein: CASSYLSSDYGYTF.

The gene calls are TRBV7-9 and TRBJ2-2; possibly TRBD2 for D (6 bases). CDR3 length: 13 residues. CDR1 and CDR2 (germline): SEHNR, FQNEAQ (reference sequence). Trimming stripped 5 bases from V and 6 bases from J, with 10 bases between. Written as DNA, the CDR3 is TGTGCCAGCAGCGCGGCGGGGCCCGGGGAGCTGTTTTTT. This codes for CASSAAGPGELFF.

This clonotype was counted at least ten times. The chain combines TRBV5-1 with TRBJ2-7; 8 bases align to TRBD1. J lost 2 bases, V lost 0 bases, and 4 bases had no gene match. This CDR3 contains 15 residues. Looked up from germline, CDR1 is SGHRS and CDR2 is YFSETQ. CDR3 sequence reads: CASSLGAGGTYEQYF. CDR3 nucleotide sequence: TGCGCCAGCAGCTTGGGAGCAGGGGGCACCTACGAGCAGTACTTC.

Concerning this clonotype: It may be a read error: a sequence one base away is much more abundant. CDR3 coding DNA: TGCGCCAGCAGCCCTGTGGGAGGGGGGAACTATGGCTACACCTTC. It specifies CASSPVGGGNYGYTF. The chain combines TRBV5-1 with TRBJ1-2, with D possibly TRBD1 on 6 matching bases. The CDR3 extends over 15 amino acids. The germline V gene encodes CDR1 SGHRS and CDR2 YFSETQ. V gave up 4 bases and J gave up 2 bases, with 15 bases separating them. The complete variable domain, with remaining parts taken from reference TRBV5-1 and TRBJ1-2, reads KAGVTQTPRYLIKTRGQQVTLSCSPISGHRSVSWYQQTPGQGLQFLFEYFSETQRNKGNFPGRFSGRQFSNSRSEMNVSTLELGDSALYLCASSPVGGGNYGYTFGSGTRLTVV.

This clonotype occurred many times. The chain combines TRBV7-8 with TRBJ2-4; the D gene is possibly TRBD2 (5 bases). CDR3 size: 16 residues. CDR1 and CDR2 from the germline V gene are SGHVS and FQNEAQ. V was clipped by 5 bases and J by 8 bases, with 22 bases between them. The CDR3 here is CASSLWGKGVEDIQYF. The CDR3 bases are TGTGCCAGCAGCCTCTGGGGTAAGGGAGTTGAGGACATTCAGTACTTC.

About this clonotype: This could be a read error, since a much larger clone is one nucleotide away. This rearrangement joins TRBV6-1 to TRBJ2-5; D gene unclear. Germline lookup yields CDR1 MNHNS and CDR2 SASEGT. This CDR3 has 12 amino acids. The CDR3 nucleotides are TGTGCCATCAGTGAGGATCGGGAGACCCAGTACTTC. Protein product: CAISEDRETQYF.

This clonotype has a count of ten or more. The chain has TRBV28 and TRBJ2-7; D is undetermined. In germline, CDR1 is MDHEN, CDR2 SYDVKM. The CDR3 covers 15 residues. The V end lost 3 bases, the J end lost 2 bases, and 14 bases lay between the germline ends. The chain's CDR3 is CASSFHKGTAYEQYF. The CDR3 DNA follows: TGTGCCAGCAGTTTTCATAAGGGCACCGCCTACGAGCAGTACTTC.

This clonotype was counted many times. The J gene is TRBJ1-2, the V gene TRBV19; D not certain. Germline CDR1 LNHDA, CDR2 SQIVND (reference sequence). This CDR3 region has 11 residues. CDR3 in amino acids: CSSGFNYGYTF. The CDR3 DNA reads TGTTCATCAGGCTTTAACTATGGCTACACCTTC.

About this clonotype itself: At one of its ends the junction is not consistent with the germline gene, which may arise from a read error. The rearrangement uses TRBV19 and TRBJ1-5; 8 bases map to TRBD1. CDR3 length: 15 amino acids. Germline loops: CDR1 LNHDA, CDR2 SQIVND (reference sequence). The CDR3: CVSTRGQGRGQPQHF. Here the CDR3 DNA reads TGTGTCAGTACCAGGGGGCAGGGACGGGGTCAGCCCCAGCATTTT.